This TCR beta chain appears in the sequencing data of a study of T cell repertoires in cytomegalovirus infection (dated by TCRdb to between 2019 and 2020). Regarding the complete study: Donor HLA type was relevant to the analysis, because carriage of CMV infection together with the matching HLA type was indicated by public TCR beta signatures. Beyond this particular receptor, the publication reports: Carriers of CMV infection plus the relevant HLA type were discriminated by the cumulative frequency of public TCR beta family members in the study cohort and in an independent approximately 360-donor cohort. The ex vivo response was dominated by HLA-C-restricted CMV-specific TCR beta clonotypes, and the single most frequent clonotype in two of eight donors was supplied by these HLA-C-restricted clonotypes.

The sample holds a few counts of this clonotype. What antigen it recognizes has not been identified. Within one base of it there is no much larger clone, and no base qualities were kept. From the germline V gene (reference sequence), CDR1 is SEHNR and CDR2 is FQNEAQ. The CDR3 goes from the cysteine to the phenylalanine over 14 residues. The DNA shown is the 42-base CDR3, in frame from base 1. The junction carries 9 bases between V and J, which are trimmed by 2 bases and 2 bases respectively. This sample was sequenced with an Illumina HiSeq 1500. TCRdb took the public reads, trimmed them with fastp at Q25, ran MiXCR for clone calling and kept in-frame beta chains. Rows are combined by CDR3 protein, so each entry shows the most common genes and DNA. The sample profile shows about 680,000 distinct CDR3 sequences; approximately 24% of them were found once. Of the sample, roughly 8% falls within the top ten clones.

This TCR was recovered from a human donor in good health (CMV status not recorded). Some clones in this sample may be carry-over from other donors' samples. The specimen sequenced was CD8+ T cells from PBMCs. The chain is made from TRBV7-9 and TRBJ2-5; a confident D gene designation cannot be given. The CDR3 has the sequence CASSLPLGQETQYF. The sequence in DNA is TGTGCCAGCAGCTTACCCTTGGGGCAAGAGACCCAGTACTTC.